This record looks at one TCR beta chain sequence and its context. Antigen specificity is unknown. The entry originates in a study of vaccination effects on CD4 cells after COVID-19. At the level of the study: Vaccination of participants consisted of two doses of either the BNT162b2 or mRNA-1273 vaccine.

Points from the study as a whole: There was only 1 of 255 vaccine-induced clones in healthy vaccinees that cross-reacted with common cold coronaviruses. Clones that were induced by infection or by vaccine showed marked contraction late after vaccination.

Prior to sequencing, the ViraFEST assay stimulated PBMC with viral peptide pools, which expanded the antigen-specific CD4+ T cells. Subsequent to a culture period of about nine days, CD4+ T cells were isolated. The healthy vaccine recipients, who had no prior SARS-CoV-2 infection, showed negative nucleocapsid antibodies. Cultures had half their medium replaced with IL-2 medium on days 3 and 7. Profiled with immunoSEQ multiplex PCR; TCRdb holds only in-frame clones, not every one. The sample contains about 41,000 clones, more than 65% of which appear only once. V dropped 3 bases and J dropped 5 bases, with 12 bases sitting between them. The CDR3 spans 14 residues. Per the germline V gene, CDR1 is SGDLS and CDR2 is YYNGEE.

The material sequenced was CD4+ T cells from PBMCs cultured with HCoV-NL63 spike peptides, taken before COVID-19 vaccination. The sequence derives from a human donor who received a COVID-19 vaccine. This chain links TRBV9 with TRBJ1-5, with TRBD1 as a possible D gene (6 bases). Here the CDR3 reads CASSAQGGDQPQHF. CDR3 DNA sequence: TGTGCCAGCAGCGCACAGGGAGGGGATCAGCCCCAGCATTTT.